These 27 T cell receptor beta chains were sequenced from one sample in a study of breast tumors, draining lymph nodes, adjacent tissues (dated by TCRdb to about 2016). The library was made by multiplex PCR. The sample was run on an Illumina HiSeq 2000. TCRdb reworked the public reads: Q25 trimming with fastp, MiXCR clone assembly, productive beta chains retained. Entries that share a CDR3 protein sequence are merged under the most common genes and DNA. The sample includes hundreds of thousands of distinct CDR3 sequences, with approximately 30% observed a single time. Of the sample, 1.4% falls within the top ten clones. The axillary draining lymph nodes of breast cancer patients were the source of the lymph node samples. Sequencing was performed on axillary lymph node tissue. The receptors stem from a female donor with breast cancer. Some clones in this sample may be carry-over from other donors' samples.

The chain combines TRBV18 with TRBJ1-5; no clear D. Trimming shortened V by 3 bases and J by 2 bases, and 8 bases separated the two germline ends. Germline CDR1 KGHSH, CDR2 LQKENI. The CDR3 length is 14 residues. CDR3 protein: CASSPDTGNQPQHF. DNA of the CDR3: TGTGCCAGCTCACCGGATACAGGCAATCAGCCCCAGCATTTT.

The V gene is TRBV20-1, the J gene TRBJ1-3; D not resolved. CDR3 size: 12 residues. Trimming removed 0 bases at V and 4 bases at J, with 4 bases between. Germline V lookup: CDR1 DFQATT, CDR2 SNEGSKA (reference sequence). Written as DNA, the CDR3 is TGCAGTGCTAGAGATTCCGGAAACACCATATATTTT. Translating it yields CSARDSGNTIYF.

This clonotype was observed many times. The gene calls are TRBV14 and TRBJ1-6, with D tentatively TRBD1 (5 bases). Germline CDR1 SGHDN, CDR2 FVKESK. The CDR3 is 15 amino acids. V was shortened by 2 bases and J by 7 bases, with 12 bases between the two germline ends. The CDR3 bases are TGTGCCAGCAGCCAATATAGGGCAGGGAATTCACCCCTCCACTTT. Translated, it gives CASSQYRAGNSPLHF.

The rearrangement links TRBV6-5 to TRBJ2-7, with TRBD1 as a possible D gene (6 bases). The CDR3 spans 15 residues. The V end was cut by 5 bases, the J end by 1 base, with 15 bases between. Germline CDR1 reads MNHEY; CDR2 reads SVGAGI. The CDR3 DNA sequence: TGTGCCAGCAGTCACCCCCAAGGGGGTTCCTACGAGCAGTACTTC. Translation gives CASSHPQGGSYEQYF.

This clonotype was counted at least ten times. As DNA, the CDR3 is TGTGCCACCAGCAGAGATACGGGGATGAGAGAAAAACTGTTTTTT. Translating it yields CATSRDTGMREKLFF. The chain links TRBV15 to TRBJ1-4; no clear D. Germline loops: CDR1 LNHNV, CDR2 YYDKDF (reference sequence). The CDR3 sequence is 15 residues long. Trimming pared 0 bases from V and 8 bases from J, leaving 13 bases between.

This clonotype was observed at least ten times. The chain couples TRBV20-1 to TRBJ2-5, with 12 bases identical to TRBD2. V shed 6 bases and J 6 bases; nucleotides not matched to a gene: 2. The CDR3 spans 12 residues. Germline CDR1 DFQATT, CDR2 SNEGSKA (reference sequence). The CDR3 coding sequence is TGCAGTGCAGGACTAGCGGGGAAGACCCAGTACTTC. Residues: CSAGLAGKTQYF.

The table lists this clonotype with many counts. This chain connects TRBV5-1 to TRBJ2-1, with a possible D match to TRBD2 (5 bases). The V end was cut by 0 bases, the J end by 9 bases, with 10 bases between. The CDR3 has 13 amino acids. Germline-derived CDR1 and CDR2 are SGHRS and YFSETQ. CDR3 in amino acids: CASSLGAGIEQFF. The CDR3 coding sequence is TGCGCCAGCAGCTTGGGAGCCGGGATTGAGCAGTTCTTC.

This clonotype was observed many times. CDR3 loop: CASSLEGGQPQHF. The CDR3 nucleotides are TGCGCCAGCAGCTTGGAGGGGGGGCAGCCCCAGCATTTT. The chain is built from TRBV5-1 and TRBJ1-5; D is perhaps TRBD1 (6 bases). Per germline, CDR1 SGHRS and CDR2 YFSETQ. Trimming pared 0 bases from V and 7 bases from J, leaving 8 bases between. This CDR3 has 13 residues.

The chain has TRBV19 and TRBJ1-1; 8 bases agree with TRBD1. Per germline, CDR1 LNHDA and CDR2 SQIVND (reference sequence). After removal of 5 bases from V and 3 bases from J, the junction contained 8 bases not matched to a gene. The CDR3 contains 15 residues. Here the CDR3 DNA reads TGTGCCAGTAGTCCCTACACGACAGGGGACACTGAAGCTTTCTTT. Amino acid sequence: CASSPYTTGDTEAFF.

This clonotype was counted at least ten times. This chain connects TRBV11-2 to TRBJ2-3; maybe TRBD2 (6 bases). CDR1 and CDR2 from the germline V gene are SGHAT and FQNNGV. The CDR3 contains 15 residues. V was shortened by 3 bases and J by 0 bases, with 10 bases between the two germline ends. The CDR3 loop reads CASSFSAGSTDTQYF. Written as DNA, the CDR3 is TGTGCCAGCAGCTTCTCAGCGGGTAGCACAGATACGCAGTATTTT. The whole variable domain, remainder taken from reference TRBV11-2 and TRBJ2-3, is EAGVAQSPRYKIIEKRQSVAFWCNPISGHATLYWYQQILGQGPKLLIQFQNNGVVDDSQLPKDRFSAERLKGVDSTLKIQPAKLEDSAVYLCASSFSAGSTDTQYFGPGTRLTVL.

This clonotype appeared many times. The chain uses TRBV4-3 and TRBJ2-7; possibly TRBD1 for D (5 bases). V lost 1 base and J 3 bases, leaving 13 bases between the germline ends. CDR3 length: 15 residues. CDR1 is LGHNA and CDR2 is YSLEER in the germline V gene. The CDR3: CASSQAQGVGYEQYF. CDR3 DNA sequence: TGCGCCAGCAGCCAAGCCCAAGGGGTGGGCTACGAGCAGTACTTC.

In its sample, this clonotype was seen many times. V usage is TRBV5-1 and J usage is TRBJ2-2; 9 bases fit TRBD1. This CDR3 has 14 residues. Trimming removed 4 bases from V and 7 bases from J; junction bases left unmatched: 5. Germline CDR1 and CDR2: SGHRS and YFSETQ. The CDR3 coding sequence is TGCGCCAGCAGCGTGGGACAGGGCGGCGGGGAGCTGTTTTTT. Protein product: CASSVGQGGGELFF.

This clonotype was seen repeatedly, ten times or more. The chain combines TRBV6-5 with TRBJ2-5; maybe TRBD1 (6 bases). Between the trimmed V and J ends, which lost 2 bases and 3 bases, there was a span of 10 bases. This CDR3 contains 14 residues. The germline V gene has CDR1 MNHEY and CDR2 SVGAGI. The CDR3 here is CASSYTGGEETQYF. The CDR3 region has the DNA TGTGCCAGCAGTTACACTGGGGGCGAAGAGACCCAGTACTTC.

This clonotype has at least ten counts. This may arise from a read error, as a much more abundant clone is one base away. The DNA of the CDR3 is TGTGCCAGCAGCGCCAGACAGGGGTTAGAGGAGACCCAGCACTTC. Protein sequence: CASSARQGLEETQHF. V gene TRBV7-2 combines with J gene TRBJ2-5, with 8 bases identical to TRBD1. The length of the CDR3 is 15 residues. Germline V lookup: CDR1 SGHTA, CDR2 FQGNSA.

This clonotype was observed at least ten times. This chain joins TRBV20-1 and TRBJ2-5, with a weak D call TRBD2 (5 bases). Germline CDR1 and CDR2: DFQATT and SNEGSKA (reference sequence). The CDR3 is made up of 14 amino acids. Trimming removed 6 bases from V and 3 bases from J, with 17 bases in between. The CDR3 loop is CSANAQAREETQYF. CDR3 bases: TGCAGTGCCAACGCTCAAGCGAGGGAAGAGACCCAGTACTTC.

This clonotype showed up just once. V usage is TRBV29-1 and J usage is TRBJ2-1, with TRBD1 identical over 7 bases. Germline V gene data show CDR1 as SQVTM and CDR2 as ANQGSEA. V dropped 4 bases and J dropped 10; count of bases not matched to a gene: 7. The CDR3 is 12 residues long. The DNA for the CDR3 is TGCAGCGTTGTCAGGGACAGTGGGGAGCAGTTCTTC. Encoded protein: CSVVRDSGEQFF.

In regard to this clonotype: This may stem from a read error, because a much larger clone lies one nucleotide away. CDR3 amino acids: CASSFTLATTGELFF. The CDR3 DNA is TGTGCCAGCAGCTTCACCCTCGCGACCACCGGGGAGCTGTTTTTT. V gene TRBV11-2 combines with J gene TRBJ2-2; D remains unclear. CDR3 length: 15 amino acids. The ends were cut back, 3 bases at V and 4 bases at J, with 12 bases in the middle. Looked up from germline, CDR1 is SGHAT and CDR2 is FQNNGV. Complete variable domain (other parts from reference TRBV11-2 and TRBJ2-2): EAGVAQSPRYKIIEKRQSVAFWCNPISGHATLYWYQQILGQGPKLLIQFQNNGVVDDSQLPKDRFSAERLKGVDSTLKIQPAKLEDSAVYLCASSFTLATTGELFFGEGSRLTVL.

This clonotype was observed many times. The J gene is TRBJ2-3, the V gene TRBV7-8; a possible D gene is TRBD1 (5 bases). The CDR3 extends over 15 amino acids. V was cut by 2 bases and J by 5 bases, with 14 bases left in between. Germline-derived CDR1 and CDR2 are SGHVS and FQNEAQ. In DNA form, the CDR3 reads TGTGCCAGCAGCTTATCCCAGGGAAGGAGAGATACGCAGTATTTT. Its translation: CASSLSQGRRDTQYF. Drawing the rest from reference TRBV7-8 and TRBJ2-3, the complete variable domain is GAGVSQSPRYKVAKRGQDVALRCDPISGHVSLFWYQQALGQGPEFLTYFQNEAQLDKSGLPSDRFFAERPEGSVSTLKIQRTQQEDSAVYLCASSLSQGRRDTQYFGPGTRLTVL.

The V gene is TRBV6-5, the J gene TRBJ1-2; D remains ambiguous. Trimming stripped 6 bases from V and 8 bases from J, with 16 bases between. CDR1 and CDR2 (germline): MNHEY, SVGAGI. The CDR3 covers 13 residues. The CDR3 reads CASRHMFLEGYTF. CDR3 DNA: TGTGCCAGCAGACACATGTTCCTAGAAGGCTACACCTTC.

Many counts were recorded for this clonotype. This chain links TRBV30 with TRBJ2-7; D not certain. The CDR3 contains 12 residues. CDR1 and CDR2 (germline): GTSNPN, SVGIG (reference sequence). V lost 3 bases and J lost 7, with 13 bases in between. In nucleotides, the CDR3 is TGTGCCTGGAGGACCCCCCTGGGGGAGCAGTACTTC. Its translation is CAWRTPLGEQYF. Drawing the rest from reference TRBV30 and TRBJ2-7, the complete variable domain is SQTIHQWPATLVQPVGSPLSLECTVEGTSNPNLYWYRQAAGRGLQLLFYSVGIGQISSEVPQNLSASRPQDRQFILSSKKLLLSDSGFYLCAWRTPLGEQYFGPGTRLTVT.

This clonotype was counted between two and nine times. The junction departs from germline at one end; a sequencing error may be responsible. V is TRBV19 and J is TRBJ2-4; 12 positions match TRBD2. The CDR3 runs to 17 residues. Germline CDR1 is LNHDA and CDR2 is SQIVND (reference sequence). The CDR3 spells CASSAKRLAGVKNIQSF. The CDR3 DNA follows: TGTGCCAGTAGTGCAAAGCGACTAGCGGGAGTCAAAAACATTCAGTCCTTC.

A single count supports this clonotype. The chain recombines TRBV2 with TRBJ2-7; D might be TRBD1 (5 bases). This CDR3 is built from 15 residues. Germline V gene lookup returns CDR1 SNHLY and CDR2 FYNNEI. Trimming took off 2 bases at V and 1 base at J, with 12 bases between the two ends. CDR3 nucleotides: TGTGCCAGCAGTGAACAGGGAAGGGTTTCCTACGAGCAGTACTTC. Translation gives CASSEQGRVSYEQYF.

This chain connects TRBV11-2 to TRBJ1-4; D gene ambiguous. The CDR3 length is 14 residues. Germline-derived CDR1 and CDR2 are SGHAT and FQNNGV. The V end was cut by 3 bases, the J end by 4 bases, with 9 bases between. The CDR3 coding sequence is TGTGCCAGCAGCTTTACCGGGGTTAATGAAAAACTGTTTTTT. The encoded protein is CASSFTGVNEKLFF.

Comments on this clonotype: At one end, the junction sequence differs from germline, possibly due to a read error. The CDR3 region has the DNA TGTGCCTGGAGTCAACCGGGACAGGGGGCTCTAGGGAACACCGGGGAGCTGGTTTTT. Translated, it gives CAWSQPGQGALGNTGELVF. The V and J genes are TRBV30 and TRBJ2-2; 12 positions agree with TRBD1. Germline V gene sequence: CDR1 GTSNPN, CDR2 SVGIG (reference sequence). The CDR3 spans 19 residues. The whole variable domain, filled in from reference TRBV30 and TRBJ2-2, reads SQTIHQWPATLVQPVGSPLSLECTVEGTSNPNLYWYRQAAGRGLQLLFYSVGIGQISSEVPQNLSASRPQDRQFILSSKKLLLSDSGFYLCAWSQPGQGALGNTGELVFGEGSRLTVL.

This clonotype was counted ten times or more. J is TRBJ1-2 and V is TRBV28; D gene uncertain. Trimming took 0 bases from V and 6 from J, leaving 8 bases between them. The CDR3 is 13 residues long. Germline values: CDR1 MDHEN, CDR2 SYDVKM. For the CDR3, the DNA is TGTGCCAGCAGTTTATGGCAGAGAGATGGCTACACCTTC. It codes for CASSLWQRDGYTF.

The chain employs TRBV24-1 and TRBJ2-2, with 8 bases lining up with TRBD1. Germline V gene lookup returns CDR1 KGHDR and CDR2 SFDVKD. With V trimmed by 4 bases and J by 4 bases, 4 bases remained unmatched. This CDR3 is 15 amino acids long. The CDR3 spells CATSEIQGATGELFF. Here the CDR3 DNA reads TGTGCCACCAGTGAGATCCAGGGGGCCACCGGGGAGCTGTTTTTT.

This clonotype appeared many times. V is TRBV5-5 and J is TRBJ2-3; 8 nucleotides match TRBD1. The CDR3 sequence is 16 residues long. The V gene's germline CDR1 is SGHKS and CDR2 YYEKEE (reference sequence). J lost 2 bases, V lost 4 bases, and 9 bases had no gene match. The CDR3 DNA reads TGTGCCAGCAGCCGACGGGGACAGGTATCCACAGATACGCAGTATTTT. Protein product: CASSRRGQVSTDTQYF.